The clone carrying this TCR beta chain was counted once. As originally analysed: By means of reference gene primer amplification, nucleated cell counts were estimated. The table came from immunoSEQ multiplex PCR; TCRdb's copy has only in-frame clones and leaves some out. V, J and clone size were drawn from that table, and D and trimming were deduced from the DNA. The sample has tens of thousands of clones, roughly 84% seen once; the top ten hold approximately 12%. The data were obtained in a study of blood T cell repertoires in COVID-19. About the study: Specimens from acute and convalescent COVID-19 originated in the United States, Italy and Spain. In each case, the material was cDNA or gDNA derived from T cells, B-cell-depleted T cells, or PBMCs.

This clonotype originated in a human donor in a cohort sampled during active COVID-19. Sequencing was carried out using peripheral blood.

CDR3 amino acids: CASSLGDSVNYGYTF. The DNA of the CDR3 is TGTGCCAGCAGCTTGGGGGACTCAGTCAACTATGGCTACACCTTC. This chain connects TRBV5-5 to TRBJ1-2; TRBD1 might be the D (5 bases). From germline, CDR1 is SGHKS and CDR2 YYEKEE (reference sequence). This CDR3 contains 15 residues. The V gene lost 0 bases and the J gene lost 2 bases, with 11 bases spanning the gap.